One sample yielded the 22 T cell receptor beta chains listed below, sequenced in a study of a mutant IDH1 vaccine in newly diagnosed glioma. The time point here: week 35, safety follow-up. Doses comprised 300 ug of mutant IDH1 20-mer peptide each, plus topical imiquimod. For these TCRs, the target antigens are not known. Produced via immunoSEQ multiplex PCR; TCRdb's table is partial and in-frame only. The sample holds tens of thousands of clones, more than 75% seen once. The sample here was PBMCs, taken from a glioma patient whose treatment included an IDH1 peptide vaccine. These receptors originate from a woman aged 40 to 50 with glioma.

This clone occurred a few times. The chain employs TRBV30 and TRBJ1-6; D not resolved. The CDR3 extends over 14 amino acids. Trimming pared 3 bases from V and 2 bases from J, leaving 8 bases between. CDR1 is GTSNPN and CDR2 is SVGIG in the germline V gene (reference sequence). CDR3 sequence (DNA): TGTGCCTGGAGGTTGGGGACCTATAATTCACCCCTCCACTTT. Protein: CAWRLGTYNSPLHF.

This clone was seen only once. This sequence joins TRBV6-1 and TRBJ2-2; D might be TRBD1 (5 bases). With 9 bases removed from V and 6 bases from J, the gap between germline ends came to 14 bases. Germline CDR1 MNHNS, CDR2 SASEGT. The CDR3 runs 13 residues. The chain's CDR3 is CASWIKGAGELFF. In nucleotides, the CDR3 is TGTGCCAGTTGGATCAAAGGGGCCGGGGAGCTGTTTTTT.

This clone was found a few times. The V call is TRBV5-1, the J call TRBJ2-5, with unresolved D. Germline V gene sequence: CDR1 SGHRS, CDR2 YFSETQ. This CDR3 is 14 amino acids long. V shed 1 base and J shed 3 bases, with 10 bases lying between them. This CDR3 is CASSLRQPKETQYF. The CDR3 bases are TGCGCCAGCAGCTTGAGACAACCAAAAGAGACCCAGTACTTC.

The chain recombines TRBV6-1 with TRBJ2-7; 9 bases match TRBD2. V shed 4 bases and J 6 bases; nucleotides not matched to a gene: 10. Germline V gives CDR1 MNHNS, CDR2 SASEGT. CDR3 length equals 15 residues. This CDR3 reads CASSASRGGASEQYF. The CDR3 DNA follows: TGTGCCAGCAGTGCGTCCCGCGGGGGGGCTTCCGAGCAGTACTTC.

The chain employs TRBV7-2 and TRBJ1-1; D gene uncertain. This CDR3 contains 14 residues. V was trimmed by 1 base and J by 4 bases, leaving 10 bases between them. Germline V CDR1 and CDR2: SGHTA, FQGNSA. In DNA form, the CDR3 reads TGTGCCAGCAGCTTAGTCTTTGGAAGCACTGAAGCTTTCTTT. It specifies CASSLVFGSTEAFF.

V and J are TRBV29-1 and TRBJ2-5, with D tentatively TRBD2 (7 bases). The length of the CDR3 is 14 residues. Trimming removed 5 bases at V and 5 bases at J, with 18 bases between. Germline CDR1 SQVTM, CDR2 ANQGSEA. This CDR3 reads CSVRVGGGRETQYF. Written as DNA, the CDR3 is TGCAGCGTTCGTGTGGGCGGGGGCAGGGAGACCCAGTACTTC.

This sequence joins TRBV10-1 and TRBJ2-7; TRBD1 matches 8 bases. Germline CDR1 is WNHNN and CDR2 is SYGVQD (reference sequence). The CDR3 loop spans 13 amino acids. V lost 2 bases, J lost 9 bases, and 6 bases stayed unmatched. CDR3 nucleotide sequence: TGCGCCAGCAGTGAGGGACAGGGCCGAGGGCAGTACTTC. Encoded protein: CASSEGQGRGQYF.

V usage is TRBV7-6 and J usage is TRBJ1-2; TRBD1 matches 7 bases. Germline V gene sequence: CDR1 SGHVS, CDR2 FNYEAQ. The V and J ends lost 8 bases and 3 bases, in that order; junction bases with no gene match: 0. CDR3 length: 11 residues. The CDR3, as DNA: TGTGCCAGCGGACAGGACTATGGCTACACCTTC. It encodes CASGQDYGYTF.

The V gene is TRBV29-1, the J gene TRBJ2-7, with 7 bases identical to TRBD2. CDR1 is SQVTM and CDR2 is ANQGSEA in the germline V gene. This CDR3 has 15 residues. Unmatched junction bases numbered 8, after V lost 1 base and J lost 2 bases. The CDR3: CSVEGEGTETYEQYF. CDR3 in DNA: TGCAGCGTTGAAGGGGAGGGGACTGAGACCTACGAGCAGTACTTC.

This clone was seen a few times. The genes are TRBV6-6 and TRBJ1-1, with TRBD1 matching over 7 bases. CDR3 length: 13 amino acids. Germline-derived CDR1 and CDR2 are MNHNY and SVGAGI (reference sequence). The J segment lost 4 bases and the V segment lost 8 bases, leaving 7 bases of the junction unmatched. CDR3 nucleotide sequence: TGTGCCAGCTTGAGGGGGCGAGGCACTGAAGCTTTCTTT. Its protein is CASLRGRGTEAFF.

The CDR3 is CASSAGTAGHYEQYF. The CDR3 DNA reads TGTGCCAGCAGTGCGGGGACGGCGGGGCACTACGAGCAGTACTTC. The rearrangement joins TRBV28 to TRBJ2-7; TRBD2 is a possible D gene (6 bases). The germline gives CDR1 MDHEN, CDR2 SYDVKM. This CDR3 comprises 15 residues. V was cut by 5 bases and J by 3 bases, with 17 bases left in between.

The chain uses TRBV19 and TRBJ2-1; a possible D gene is TRBD2 (7 bases). Trimming took 5 bases from V and 8 from J, leaving 19 bases between them. The CDR3 length is 15 residues. From germline, CDR1 is LNHDA and CDR2 SQIVND (reference sequence). In DNA form, the CDR3 reads TGTGCCAGTAGTGGGGGGGCAGGGAGAGCCGATGAGCAGTTCTTC. Its protein product is CASSGGAGRADEQFF.

This chain connects TRBV30 to TRBJ2-7; 10 nucleotides agree with TRBD1. Germline loops: CDR1 GTSNPN, CDR2 SVGIG (reference sequence). The CDR3 is made up of 13 amino acids. J was trimmed by 6 bases and V by 5 bases; bases with no gene match: 7. The DNA for the CDR3 is TGTGCCTGGTGGGGGACAGGGGCTAGCGAGCAGTACTTC. As protein: CAWWGTGASEQYF.

This clone is a singleton in its sample. This chain links TRBV29-1 with TRBJ1-2; 9 bases are shared with TRBD1. This CDR3 region has 11 residues. CDR1 is SQVTM and CDR2 is ANQGSEA in the germline V gene. The V segment lost 7 bases and the J segment 7 bases; nucleotides outside the gene matches: 4. CDR3 nucleotide sequence: TGCAGCGCTAGGGACAGGGCTGGCTACACCTTC. This gives the protein CSARDRAGYTF.

The chain employs TRBV6-4 and TRBJ2-7, with 8 bases that match TRBD1. The CDR3 loop spans 14 amino acids. V lost 2 bases, J lost 5 bases, and 5 bases stayed unmatched. The germline V gene has CDR1 MRHNA and CDR2 SNTAGT. DNA for the CDR3: TGTGCCAGCAGTGACGGTCAGGGGGCCCACGAGCAGTACTTC. Amino acid sequence: CASSDGQGAHEQYF.

The rearrangement joins TRBV7-6 to TRBJ1-6, with D possibly TRBD1 on 5 matching bases. This CDR3 has 15 amino acids. V dropped 1 base and J dropped 6 bases, with 10 bases sitting between them. CDR1 SGHVS and CDR2 FNYEAQ come from the germline V gene. The CDR3 DNA reads as TGTGCCAGCAGCTTAGGGACAAATAGTAATTCACCCCTCCACTTT. Its protein product is CASSLGTNSNSPLHF.

There are a few counts of this clone. The chain recombines TRBV9 with TRBJ1-1; D not resolved. Germline loops: CDR1 SGDLS, CDR2 YYNGEE. This CDR3 is 13 amino acids long. The V gene lost 0 bases and the J gene lost 5 bases, with 8 bases spanning the gap. CDR3 nucleotide sequence: TGTGCCAGCAGCGTAGCCTCCCCAACTGAAGCTTTCTTT. As protein: CASSVASPTEAFF.

V is TRBV13 and J is TRBJ2-7, with D perhaps given as TRBD1 or TRBD2 (5 bases each). Germline-derived CDR1 and CDR2 are PRHDT and FYEKMQ (reference sequence). This CDR3 has 14 amino acids. Trimming took off 4 bases at V and 2 bases at J, with 12 bases between the two ends. The CDR3 region is CASSSGRSTYEQYF. The CDR3 DNA reads as TGTGCCAGCAGCTCGGGACGTTCAACCTACGAGCAGTACTTC.

This clone was counted once. The chain is built from TRBV9 and TRBJ1-6, with a tentative D call TRBD1 (5 bases). V lost 4 bases, J lost 4 bases, and 15 bases lay in between. Germline V gene data show CDR1 as SGDLS and CDR2 as YYNGEE. This CDR3 is 16 amino acids long. CDR3: CASSPSRGNYNSPLHF. The CDR3 DNA reads as TGTGCCAGCAGCCCCAGTAGGGGTAATTATAATTCACCCCTCCACTTT.

The chain carries TRBV5-4 and TRBJ1-1, with D possibly matching TRBD1 (5 bases). Germline CDR1 reads SGHNT; CDR2 reads YYREEE (reference sequence). The CDR3 runs 14 residues. Trimming shortened V by 0 bases and J by 7 bases, and 13 bases separated the two germline ends. CDR3 in amino acids: CASSLGGRLIEAFF. The DNA of the CDR3 is TGTGCCAGCAGCTTGGGGGGACGGTTGATTGAAGCTTTCTTT. Full variable domain (outside the CDR3, taken from reference TRBV5-4 and TRBJ1-1): ETGVTQSPTHLIKTRGQQVTLRCSSQSGHNTVSWYQQALGQGPQFIFQYYREEENGRGNFPPRFSGLQFPNYSSELNVNALELDDSALYLCASSLGGRLIEAFFGQGTRLTVV.

The gene calls are TRBV6-1 and TRBJ2-1; D gene uncertain. The CDR3 covers 14 residues. The germline CDR1 and CDR2 sequences are MNHNS and SASEGT. V lost 3 bases and J lost 3, with 9 bases in between. CDR3 in DNA: TGTGCCAGCAGTGAGGAGCAGGTCTACAATGAGCAGTTCTTC. Translation gives CASSEEQVYNEQFF.

The chain carries TRBV10-1 and TRBJ2-7, with 7 bases aligning to TRBD2. V lost 3 bases and J lost 3; bases outside the gene matches: 2. Germline V gene sequence: CDR1 WNHNN, CDR2 SYGVQD (reference sequence). The CDR3 sequence is 13 residues long. The CDR3 DNA sequence: TGCGCCAGCAGTGAACCGGGGGGCTACGAGCAGTACTTC. It translates to CASSEPGGYEQYF.